This T cell receptor beta chain was identified in a study of early stage breast cancer tumors. Study context: Samples were sequenced at approximately 10-fold average coverage. Study-level points and caveats: Comparing each tissue with blood distinguished tumor from normal in about 90% of the 16 patients. Compared with adjacent normal breast, tumors showed about 2.5-fold denser, more clonal T cells.

Blood replicates held 0.5 ug DNA, tumor or normal breast about 1.5 ug, two each. Profiling relied on immunoSEQ multiplex PCR, and the TCRdb table lists in-frame clones only, not all of them. The table includes about 11,000 clones, around 69% detected once. Note on this clone: Its specificity is not known.

This TCR was recovered from a person in their 40s with breast cancer. The sample was breast tumor tissue.

The CDR3 loop is CAWRGRPGTGVGNTIYF. The DNA of the CDR3 is TGTGCCTGGAGGGGGAGGCCCGGGACAGGGGTCGGAAACACCATATATTTT. The chain employs TRBV30 and TRBJ1-3, with 10 bases aligning to TRBD1. Germline V gene sequence: CDR1 GTSNPN, CDR2 SVGIG (reference sequence). This CDR3 is built from 17 residues. V gave up 3 bases and J gave up 4 bases; unmatched junction bases: 12. Full variable domain (remainder filled in from reference TRBV30 and TRBJ1-3): SQTIHQWPATLVQPVGSPLSLECTVEGTSNPNLYWYRQAAGRGLQLLFYSVGIGQISSEVPQNLSASRPQDRQFILSSKKLLLSDSGFYLCAWRGRPGTGVGNTIYFGEGSWLTVV.